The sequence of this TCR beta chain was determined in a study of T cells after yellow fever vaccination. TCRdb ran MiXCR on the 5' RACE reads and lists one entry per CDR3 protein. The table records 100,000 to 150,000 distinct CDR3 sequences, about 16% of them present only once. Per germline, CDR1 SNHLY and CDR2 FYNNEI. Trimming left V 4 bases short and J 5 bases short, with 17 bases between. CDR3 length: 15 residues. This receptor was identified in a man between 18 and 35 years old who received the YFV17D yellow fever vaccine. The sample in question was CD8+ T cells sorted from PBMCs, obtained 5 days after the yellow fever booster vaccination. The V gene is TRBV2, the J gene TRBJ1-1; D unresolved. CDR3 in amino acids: CASSGVPVASTEAFF. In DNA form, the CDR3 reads TGTGCCAGCAGTGGCGTTCCGGTGGCGAGTACTGAAGCTTTCTTT.